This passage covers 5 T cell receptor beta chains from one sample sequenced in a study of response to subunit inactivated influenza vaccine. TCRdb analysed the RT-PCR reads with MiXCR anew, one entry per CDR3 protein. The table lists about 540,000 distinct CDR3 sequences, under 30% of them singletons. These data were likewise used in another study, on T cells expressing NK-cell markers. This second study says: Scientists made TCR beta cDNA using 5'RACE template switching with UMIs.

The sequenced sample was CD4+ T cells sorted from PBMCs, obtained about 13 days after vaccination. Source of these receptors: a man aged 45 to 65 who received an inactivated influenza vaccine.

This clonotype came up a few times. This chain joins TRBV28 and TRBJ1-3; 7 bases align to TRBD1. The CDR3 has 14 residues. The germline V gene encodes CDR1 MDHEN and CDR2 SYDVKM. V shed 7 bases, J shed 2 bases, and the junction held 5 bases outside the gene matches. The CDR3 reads CASTSGQPGNTIYF. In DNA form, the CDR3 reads TGTGCCAGCACCTCGGGACAGCCTGGAAACACCATATATTTT.

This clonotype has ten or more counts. The CDR3 bases are TGCAGCGTTGTCGACAGGGGGATGCAGACCCAGTACTTC. This codes for CSVVDRGMQTQYF. The chain combines TRBV29-1 with TRBJ2-5, with 9 bases matching TRBD1. The CDR3 is 13 amino acids. Per germline, CDR1 SQVTM and CDR2 ANQGSEA. J was trimmed by 6 bases and V by 4 bases; bases with no gene match: 6.

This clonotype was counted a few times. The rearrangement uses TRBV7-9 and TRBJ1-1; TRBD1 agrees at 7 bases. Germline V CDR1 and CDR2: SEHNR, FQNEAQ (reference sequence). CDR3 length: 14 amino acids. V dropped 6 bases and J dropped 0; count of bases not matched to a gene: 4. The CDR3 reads CASRWDSMNTEAFF. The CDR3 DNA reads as TGTGCCAGCAGGTGGGACAGCATGAACACTGAAGCTTTCTTT.

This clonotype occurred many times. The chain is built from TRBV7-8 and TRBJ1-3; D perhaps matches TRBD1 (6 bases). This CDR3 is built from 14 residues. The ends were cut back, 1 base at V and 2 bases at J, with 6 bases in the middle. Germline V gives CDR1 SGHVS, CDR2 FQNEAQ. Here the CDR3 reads CASSLGTAGNTIYF. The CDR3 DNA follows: TGTGCCAGCAGCTTAGGGACAGCTGGAAACACCATATATTTT.

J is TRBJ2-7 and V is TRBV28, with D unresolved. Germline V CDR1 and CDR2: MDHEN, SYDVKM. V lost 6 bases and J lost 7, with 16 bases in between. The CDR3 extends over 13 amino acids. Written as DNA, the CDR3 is TGTGCCAGCAGCCGCAATATTTTGGGGGAGCAGTACTTC. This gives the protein CASSRNILGEQYF.